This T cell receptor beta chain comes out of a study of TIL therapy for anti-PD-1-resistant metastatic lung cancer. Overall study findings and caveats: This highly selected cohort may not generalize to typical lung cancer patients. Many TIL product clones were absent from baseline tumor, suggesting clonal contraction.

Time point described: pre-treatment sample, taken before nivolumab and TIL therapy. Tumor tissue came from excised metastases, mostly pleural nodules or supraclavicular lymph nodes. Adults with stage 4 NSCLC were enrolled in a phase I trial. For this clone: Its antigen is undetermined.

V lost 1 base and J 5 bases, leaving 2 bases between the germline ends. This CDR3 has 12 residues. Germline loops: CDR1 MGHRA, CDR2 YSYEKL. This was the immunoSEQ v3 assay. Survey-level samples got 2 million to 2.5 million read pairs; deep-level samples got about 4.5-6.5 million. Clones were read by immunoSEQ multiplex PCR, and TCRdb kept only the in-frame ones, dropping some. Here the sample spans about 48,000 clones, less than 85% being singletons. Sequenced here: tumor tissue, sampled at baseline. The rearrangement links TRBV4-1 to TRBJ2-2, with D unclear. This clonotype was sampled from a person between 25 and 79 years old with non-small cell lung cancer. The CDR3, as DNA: TGCGCCAGCAGCCAAGGGACCGGGGAGCTGTTTTTT. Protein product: CASSQGTGELFF.